The text below deals with one T cell receptor beta chain. The antigen it recognizes is unknown. It has no much larger one-base neighbor in the sample; base qualities were not kept. Ficoll-Paque density gradient centrifugation was used to isolate PBMCs. This sample is drawn from a study of T-cell memory formation after mild COVID-19 (dated by TCRdb to the early 2020s). Concerning the study at large: TCR sequence clusters from the two donors were found to be largely donor specific. The cohort comprised two young, previously healthy adult volunteers, one female and one male. In two donors, T-cell clones that expanded and contracted after mild COVID-19 were followed by sequencing TCRalpha and TCRbeta repertoires longitudinally.

Paper-wide results and their limitations: The second-wave clones that peaked on day 37 were not confirmed to be SARS-CoV-2 specific. Only two mild cases were covered by the study, and larger cohorts that include severe cases with pre-infection samples were considered necessary. Balanced CD4/CD8 phenotypes were observed for clones contracting from day 15 to 85, whereas a bias towards CD4+ was observed for a second wave of clones expanding from day 15 to 37. Contracting CD4+ clones turned up mainly in the CM and EM memory subsets, whereas EMRA was where CD8+ clones were enriched. Some responding clones were detected in pre-infection memory, suggesting pre-existing cross-reactive memory T cells joined the SARS-CoV-2 response.

Data came from an Illumina NovaSeq 6000. cDNA libraries for TCRalpha and TCRbeta were prepared by 5'RACE using constant-segment primers, with sample barcodes and unique molecular identifiers added. Trizol reagent was used to extract RNA from every sample. Libraries were amplified in two PCR steps, with a second sample barcode and Illumina TruSeq adapters added in the second step. The libraries were sequenced on an Illumina NovaSeq using 2 x 150 bp paired-end reads. The source study handled its data this way. Demultiplexing of reads and collapsing into UMI-guided consensus sequences were performed with migec v1.2.7. Using mixcr v2.1.11, UMI consensuses were aligned to TRA and TRB V and J templates and then assembled into clonotypes. A clonotype was counted as expanded or contracted only if both edgeR and NoisET called the change significant, with noise models trained on biological replicates. For edgeR calls, the thresholds were a false discovery rate-adjusted p below 0.01 and a log2 fold-change of 1. PCA with hierarchical clustering of max-normalized trajectories of the 1000 most abundant clonotypes was used as exploratory dynamics analysis. Separately sequenced CD4+ and CD8+ repertoires were used to assign a CD4 or CD8 phenotype to each responding clone. Clones were called with MiXCR by TCRdb after fastp trimmed the public reads at Q25, and only in-frame beta chains were retained. CDR3 protein duplicates are merged, each entry listing the most common genes and DNA. The V and J calls follow TCRdb's processing rather than the paper's. In this sample the table shows approximately 410,000 distinct CDR3 sequences, around 22% of which occur a single time. The ten largest account for around 12% of the sample.

Spanning cysteine to phenylalanine, the CDR3 consists of 13 amino acids. Solely the CDR3 DNA is kept, with 39 bases framed from the first base. V is reduced by 5 bases and J by 1 base, leaving a spacing of 8 bases between them. Per the germline V gene, SGHAT is the CDR1 and FQNNGV is the CDR2. The sample taken for sequencing was PBMCs or a T cell subset sorted from them (not recorded which). Rearrangement joined TRBV11-2 to TRBJ1-1, with the identity of the D gene unclear. This clonotype originated in an adult woman who had mild COVID-19 (a few samples of this study predate the infection). The sample titles of this study are shuffled in the database, so cell type and time point are left out; the donor was told from shared clones. The CDR3 here reads CASSPPPNTEAFF. The sequence in DNA is TGTGCCAGCAGCCCTCCCCCGAACACTGAAGCTTTCTTT.